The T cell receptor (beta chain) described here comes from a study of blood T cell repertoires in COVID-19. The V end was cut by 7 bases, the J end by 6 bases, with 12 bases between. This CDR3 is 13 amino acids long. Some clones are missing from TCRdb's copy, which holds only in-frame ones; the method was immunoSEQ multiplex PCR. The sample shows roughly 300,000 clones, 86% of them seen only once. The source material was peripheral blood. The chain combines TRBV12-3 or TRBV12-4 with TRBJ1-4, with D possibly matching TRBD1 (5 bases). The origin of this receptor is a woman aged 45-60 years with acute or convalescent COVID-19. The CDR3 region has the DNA TGTGCCAGCACGACGGGGGGAGATGAAAAACTGTTTTTT. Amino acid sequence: CASTTGGDEKLFF.